This TCR beta chain was profiled in a study of T cell responses to AZD1222 COVID-19 vaccine. The CDR3 has 18 amino acids. CDR1 and CDR2 from the germline V gene are SGHVS and FQNEAQ. V lost 2 bases to trimming and J lost 2 bases, with 19 bases between them. Assay used: immunoSEQ multiplex PCR; TCRdb lists only in-frame clones, some missing. Among over 100,000 clones, 87% were seen once, and the ten largest hold 2.5% to 3%. The gene calls are TRBV7-8 and TRBJ2-1; possible D gene TRBD1, 5 bases. Sample: peripheral blood, taken 28 days after the second AZD1222 dose. The source of this sequence is an adult who received the AZD1222 COVID-19 vaccine. The CDR3 reads CASSLIGPGTGAYNEQFF. CDR3 coding DNA: TGTGCCAGCAGCTTAATTGGTCCCGGTACAGGAGCCTACAATGAGCAGTTCTTC.